A single sample is the source of the 29 T cell receptor beta chains below, sequenced in a study of cytomegalovirus exposure and HLA in healthy donors. PCR amplification relied on 60 Vbeta primers (plus 13 Jbeta primers). Profiling relied on immunoSEQ multiplex PCR, and the TCRdb table lists in-frame clones only, not all of them. This repertoire shows 140,000 to 150,000 clones, approximately 70% found once; its top ten account for 1.5% to 2%. The sample taken for sequencing was PBMCs. The receptors were gathered from a woman aged 18-35 years in good health and CMV-seronegative.

This clone has just a few counts. This chain connects TRBV29-1 to TRBJ1-1; no definite D call. Germline CDR1 reads SQVTM; CDR2 reads ANQGSEA. The CDR3 contains 13 residues. The V end lost 4 bases, the J end lost 1 base, and 10 bases lay between the germline ends. CDR3 DNA sequence: TGCAGCGTTGGACGATCAGGGAACACTGAAGCTTTCTTT. This codes for CSVGRSGNTEAFF.

The chain is built from TRBV7-9 and TRBJ1-2; D is unclear. Trimming removed 7 bases at V and 5 bases at J, with 14 bases between. Germline loops: CDR1 SEHNR, CDR2 FQNEAQ (reference sequence). The CDR3 has 13 amino acids. The CDR3 region is CASNPTPRYGYTF. The DNA of the CDR3 is TGTGCCAGCAACCCGACTCCTAGATATGGCTACACCTTC.

This rearrangement joins TRBV6-5 to TRBJ1-4; 7 positions match TRBD1. The CDR3 runs to 14 residues. CDR1 and CDR2 from the germline V gene are MNHEY and SVGAGI. V shed 5 bases, J shed 14 bases, and the junction held 14 bases outside the gene matches. The CDR3 loop is CASSVQGQIRGLFF. For the CDR3, the DNA is TGTGCCAGCAGTGTACAGGGGCAGATCCGGGGGCTGTTTTTT.

The chain couples TRBV10-3 to TRBJ2-1; 9 nucleotides match TRBD1. J lost 8 bases, V lost 6 bases, and 8 bases had no gene match. Germline lookup yields CDR1 ENHRY and CDR2 SYGVKD. The CDR3 sequence is 14 residues long. The CDR3 loop reads CAIRSGTGRDEQFF. In DNA form, the CDR3 reads TGTGCCATCAGATCCGGGACAGGGCGGGATGAGCAGTTCTTC.

This clone was seen just once. The chain employs TRBV6-5 and TRBJ2-4, with TRBD2 as a possible D gene (5 bases). Looked up from germline, CDR1 is MNHEY and CDR2 is SVGAGI. There are 13 residues in the CDR3. V dropped 7 bases and J dropped 5 bases, with 12 bases sitting between them. The CDR3 spells CASTRVNENIQYF. The CDR3 nucleotides are TGTGCCAGCACGCGGGTGAATGAAAACATTCAGTACTTC.

This sequence joins TRBV13 and TRBJ2-5; D is unclear. V shed 5 bases and J shed 4 bases, with 8 bases lying between them. This CDR3 is built from 12 residues. Germline CDR1 is PRHDT and CDR2 is FYEKMQ (reference sequence). CDR3 residues: CASSLSGETQYF. CDR3 in DNA: TGTGCCAGCAGCCTCTCGGGAGAGACCCAGTACTTC.

This clone was detected once. V and J are TRBV7-9 and TRBJ2-3; D is possibly TRBD2 (5 bases). V was clipped by 1 base and J by 1 base, with 12 bases between them. CDR1 and CDR2 from the germline V gene are SEHNR and FQNEAQ (reference sequence). CDR3 size: 16 residues. CDR3 sequence: CASSLGKRTRTDTQYF. The CDR3 region has the DNA TGTGCCAGCAGCTTAGGAAAGCGGACTCGCACAGATACGCAGTATTTT.

The chain is built from TRBV5-4 and TRBJ1-2, with a possible D match to TRBD1 (6 bases). V was trimmed by 0 bases and J by 7 bases, leaving 10 bases between them. This CDR3 has 13 amino acids. Germline V gives CDR1 SGHNT, CDR2 YYREEE (reference sequence). The CDR3 nucleotides are TGTGCCAGCAGCTTGGCGGGGGGCGTTGGCTACACCTTC. Its protein is CASSLAGGVGYTF.

The chain joins TRBV7-9 to TRBJ2-1; 7 bases are shared with TRBD2. Germline CDR1 is SEHNR and CDR2 is FQNEAQ (reference sequence). Trimming took 6 bases from V and 4 from J; bases not matched to a gene: 12. CDR3 size: 16 residues. The CDR3 bases are TGTGCCAGCAGTCCCCGCCAGCGGGGCCCGTACAATGAGCAGTTCTTC. Its protein is CASSPRQRGPYNEQFF.

This rearrangement joins TRBV19 to TRBJ1-4; D not resolved. This CDR3 contains 17 residues. Germline assignment: CDR1 LNHDA and CDR2 SQIVND (reference sequence). The ends were cut back, 5 bases at V and 3 bases at J, with 19 bases in the middle. The CDR3 DNA is TGTGCCAGTAGTGACCTCGGTGCCGACATCCCTAATGAAAAACTGTTTTTT. This gives the protein CASSDLGADIPNEKLFF.

The chain has TRBV19 and TRBJ1-1, with D unresolved. CDR1 is LNHDA and CDR2 is SQIVND in the germline V gene (reference sequence). V shed 9 bases and J shed 4 bases, with 9 bases lying between them. The CDR3 extends over 11 amino acids. Here the CDR3 DNA reads TGTGCCAGCGTTTCGAGCACTGAAGCTTTCTTT. Translated: CASVSSTEAFF.

The chain is built from TRBV7-2 and TRBJ1-1; no firm D call. Germline V lookup: CDR1 SGHTA, CDR2 FQGNSA. V lost 1 base, J lost 8 bases, and 11 bases lay in between. The CDR3 runs 13 residues. The CDR3 sequence is CASSLGGRAEAFF. CDR3 bases: TGTGCCAGCAGCTTAGGAGGGAGAGCAGAAGCTTTCTTT.

The V and J genes are TRBV19 and TRBJ1-1; 8 positions match TRBD1. The CDR3 totals 15 residues. Germline V gene lookup returns CDR1 LNHDA and CDR2 SQIVND (reference sequence). V was pared by 7 bases and J by 3 bases, with 10 bases of the junction left unmatched. The CDR3 DNA follows: TGTGCCAGTAACTCCGACAGGGGTGGCGACACTGAAGCTTTCTTT. Encoded protein: CASNSDRGGDTEAFF.

The chain combines TRBV7-9 with TRBJ2-1; 9 nucleotides align to TRBD1. The V segment lost 5 bases and the J segment 3 bases; nucleotides outside the gene matches: 5. The CDR3 spans 15 residues. Germline V gene sequence: CDR1 SEHNR, CDR2 FQNEAQ (reference sequence). CDR3 sequence reads: CASSMGQGIYNEQFF. Written as DNA, the CDR3 is TGTGCCAGCAGCATGGGACAGGGTATCTACAATGAGCAGTTCTTC.

J is TRBJ1-1 and V is TRBV28; the D is unclear. The V gene lost 8 bases and the J gene lost 0 bases, with 7 bases spanning the gap. The germline gives CDR1 MDHEN, CDR2 SYDVKM. The CDR3 loop spans 12 amino acids. The CDR3 DNA is TGTGCCAGCGGAACAGTGAACACTGAAGCTTTCTTT. It specifies CASGTVNTEAFF.

In this sample, this clone turned up a few times. The rearrangement joins TRBV18 to TRBJ1-2; D possibly corresponds to TRBD1 (5 bases). Looked up from germline, CDR1 is KGHSH and CDR2 is LQKENI. The CDR3 has 13 residues. V lost 3 bases and J lost 8, with 13 bases in between. CDR3 protein: CASSPGQGEGYTF. DNA for the CDR3: TGTGCCAGCTCACCTGGGCAGGGTGAGGGCTACACCTTC.

The V call is TRBV9, the J call TRBJ2-2; 9 nucleotides align to TRBD1. Per germline, CDR1 SGDLS and CDR2 YYNGEE. This CDR3 is 14 amino acids long. With V trimmed by 5 bases and J by 6 bases, 5 bases remained unmatched. The CDR3 protein is CASRETGGAGELFF. The CDR3 DNA follows: TGTGCCAGCAGAGAGACAGGGGGTGCCGGGGAGCTGTTTTTT.

The chain uses TRBV7-8 and TRBJ2-1, with TRBD1 identical over 7 bases. V lost 5 bases and J lost 8; bases outside the gene matches: 12. Germline V lookup: CDR1 SGHVS, CDR2 FQNEAQ. There are 15 residues in the CDR3. This chain's CDR3 is CASSPNRGWLDEQFF. CDR3 nucleotide sequence: TGTGCCAGCAGCCCAAACAGGGGATGGCTGGATGAGCAGTTCTTC.

The chain employs TRBV19 and TRBJ2-6, with 9 positions matching TRBD1. Trimming at V came to 3 bases and at J to 1 base, leaving 10 bases not matched to a gene. The CDR3 has 19 amino acids. Germline V lookup: CDR1 LNHDA, CDR2 SQIVND (reference sequence). The CDR3 DNA reads TGTGCCAGTAGTATCGCGGGACAGGGAATGGGTTCTGGGGCCAACGTCCTGACTTTC. Protein product: CASSIAGQGMGSGANVLTF.

V and J are TRBV19 and TRBJ1-2; D is undetermined. The CDR3 contains 13 residues. Trimming took off 0 bases at V and 5 bases at J, with 7 bases between the two ends. CDR1 is LNHDA and CDR2 is SQIVND in the germline V gene (reference sequence). The DNA for the CDR3 is TGTGCCAGTAGTATAGACGGTTTATATGGCTACACCTTC. It codes for CASSIDGLYGYTF.

In DNA, the CDR3 is TGCGCCAGCAGCTCACAGGGGCAGAACACTGAAGCTTTCTTT. This gives the protein CASSSQGQNTEAFF. The chain has TRBV5-1 and TRBJ1-1; 7 nucleotides align to TRBD1. V lost 3 bases, J lost 1 base, and 3 bases stayed unmatched. This CDR3 is 14 amino acids long. In germline, CDR1 is SGHRS, CDR2 YFSETQ.

The rearrangement joins TRBV7-3 to TRBJ2-1; 7 positions match TRBD2. The CDR3 is made up of 13 amino acids. Germline CDR1 is SGHTA and CDR2 is FQGTGA. V dropped 5 bases and J dropped 7; count of bases not matched to a gene: 5. CDR3 amino acids: CASSLGLENEQFF. The CDR3 bases are TGTGCCAGCAGCCTCGGACTAGAAAATGAGCAGTTCTTC.

The chain joins TRBV28 to TRBJ1-1; 11 nucleotides agree with TRBD1. The ends lost 4 bases at V and 4 bases at J; junction bases unmatched: 5. CDR3 length: 15 amino acids. The germline gives CDR1 MDHEN, CDR2 SYDVKM. Written as DNA, the CDR3 is TGTGCCAGCAGTTCCCCCGGGACAGGGGGCACTGAAGCTTTCTTT. As protein: CASSSPGTGGTEAFF.

The rearrangement links TRBV6-1 to TRBJ1-1; 7 bases line up with TRBD1. J gave up 1 base and V 4 bases, and 12 bases lay outside the gene matches. This CDR3 contains 17 residues. Germline-derived CDR1 and CDR2 are MNHNS and SASEGT. DNA of the CDR3: TGTGCCAGCAGTGCTAAATCTGGGACAGCCAGGAACACTGAAGCTTTCTTT. Amino acids: CASSAKSGTARNTEAFF.

The genes are TRBV28 and TRBJ2-5, with D tentatively TRBD2 (7 bases). The CDR3 sequence is 14 residues long. CDR1 and CDR2 (germline): MDHEN, SYDVKM. V lost 3 bases and J 5 bases, leaving 13 bases between the germline ends. CDR3 residues: CASSLGAGAETQYF. CDR3 sequence (DNA): TGTGCCAGCAGTTTGGGCGCGGGGGCGGAGACCCAGTACTTC. Using reference TRBV28 and TRBJ2-5 for the parts outside the CDR3, the full variable domain is DVKVTQSSRYLVKRTGEKVFLECVQDMDHENMFWYRQDPGLGLRLIYFSYDVKMKEKGDIPEGYSVSREKKERFSLILESASTNQTSMYLCASSLGAGAETQYFGPGTRLLVL.

The chain combines TRBV9 with TRBJ2-4; the match to TRBD1 covers 9 bases. The CDR3 totals 16 residues. The J segment lost 1 base and the V segment lost 4 bases, leaving 6 bases of the junction unmatched. Germline values: CDR1 SGDLS, CDR2 YYNGEE. The CDR3 DNA is TGTGCCAGCAGCAACGGACAGGGGTGGGCCAAAAACATTCAGTACTTC. It codes for CASSNGQGWAKNIQYF.

The chain couples TRBV2 to TRBJ2-1; TRBD1 matches 9 bases. Losses at the gene ends were 8 bases for V and 6 bases for J; bases not matched to a gene: 11. This CDR3 has 15 residues. Germline V gene data show CDR1 as SNHLY and CDR2 as FYNNEI. Here the CDR3 DNA reads TGTGCCAGCGGAGAGGGACAGGGTCCCGGCAATGAGCAGTTCTTC. It specifies CASGEGQGPGNEQFF.

This chain connects TRBV6-1 to TRBJ2-5; 8 nucleotides align to TRBD1. This CDR3 contains 14 residues. Unmatched junction bases numbered 3, after V lost 1 base and J lost 5 bases. Germline V gene lookup returns CDR1 MNHNS and CDR2 SASEGT. CDR3 nucleotide sequence: TGTGCCAGCAGTGAAGTCAGGGGGCGGGAGACCCAGTACTTC. As protein: CASSEVRGRETQYF.

The chain has TRBV18 and TRBJ2-7; TRBD2 is a possible D gene (7 bases). Trimming left V 0 bases short and J 4 bases short, with 10 bases between. CDR3 length equals 14 residues. CDR1 is KGHSH, CDR2 LQKENI, per germline. CDR3: CASSPPGGLYEQYF. CDR3 bases: TGTGCCAGCTCACCACCGGGGGGGCTGTACGAGCAGTACTTC.